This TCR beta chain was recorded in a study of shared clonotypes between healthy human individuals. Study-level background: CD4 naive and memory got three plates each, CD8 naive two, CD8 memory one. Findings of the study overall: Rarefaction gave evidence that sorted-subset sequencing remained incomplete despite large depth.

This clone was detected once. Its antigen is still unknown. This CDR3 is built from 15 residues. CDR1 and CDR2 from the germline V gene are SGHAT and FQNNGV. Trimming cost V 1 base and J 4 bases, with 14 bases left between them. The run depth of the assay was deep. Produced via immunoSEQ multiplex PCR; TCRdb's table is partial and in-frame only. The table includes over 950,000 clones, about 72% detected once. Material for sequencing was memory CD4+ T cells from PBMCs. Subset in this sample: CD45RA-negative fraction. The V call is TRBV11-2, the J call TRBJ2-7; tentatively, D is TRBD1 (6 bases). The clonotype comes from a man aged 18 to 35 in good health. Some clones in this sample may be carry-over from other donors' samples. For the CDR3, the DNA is TGTGCCAGCAGCTTAGCAACAGGGTCCGGGTACGAGCAGTACTTC. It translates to CASSLATGSGYEQYF.